This T cell receptor beta chain appears in the sequencing data of a study of shared clonotypes between healthy human individuals. Turning to the study itself: There were three CD4 naive, three CD4 memory, two CD8 naive and one CD8 memory plates per donor. General study results and limits: Sorted-subset samples were not fully sequenced, rarefaction indicated.

Everyone who donated was a Caucasian adult who lived in Nashville, Tennessee. Sequencing used immunoSEQ multiplex PCR; TCRdb keeps in-frame clones, though not all of them. The table lists about 1.1 million clones, around 78% of them singletons. Looked up from germline, CDR1 is SGHRS and CDR2 is YFSETQ. Unmatched junction bases numbered 9, after V lost 3 bases and J lost 5 bases. This CDR3 comprises 15 residues. Of note for this clone: Its antigen is unknown.

The chain employs TRBV5-1 and TRBJ1-1; 8 positions match TRBD1. The origin of this receptor is a man aged 18 to 30 in good health. Some clones in this sample may be carry-over from other donors' samples. Sequencing was done on a sample of memory CD4+ T cells from PBMCs. Subset given: CD45RA-negative fraction. The CDR3: CASSYRTGQMTEAFF. DNA for the CDR3: TGCGCCAGCAGCTATCGGACAGGGCAAATGACTGAAGCTTTCTTT.